Presented here are 21 T cell receptor beta chains from one specimen sequenced in a study of control samples from healthy donors and cancer patients. The table came from immunoSEQ multiplex PCR; TCRdb's copy has only in-frame clones and leaves some out. The sample lists about 92,000 clones, roughly four fifths occurring once. The sequenced material came from blood. These TCRs come from a woman aged 60-75 years in good health.

This chain uses TRBV4-3 with TRBJ2-1; 12 bases agree with TRBD2. Germline V lookup: CDR1 LGHNA, CDR2 YSLEER. J gave up 6 bases and V 5 bases, and 5 bases lay outside the gene matches. This CDR3 contains 15 residues. The CDR3 nucleotides are TGCGCCAGCAGCTCTAGCGGGGGGGATAGCAATGAGCAGTTCTTC. Translation gives CASSSSGGDSNEQFF.

This chain uses TRBV15 with TRBJ2-7; perhaps TRBD2 as D (6 bases). The CDR3 is 15 residues long. Germline V gives CDR1 LNHNV, CDR2 YYDKDF (reference sequence). Trimming took 1 base from V and 3 from J, leaving 13 bases between them. The CDR3 region has the DNA TGTGCCACCAGCAGAGTGGTCGCGGGAAACTACGAGCAGTACTTC. It yields the protein CATSRVVAGNYEQYF.

This clone was picked up a small number of times. The J gene is TRBJ1-4, the V gene TRBV7-8; no firm D call. CDR3 length equals 15 residues. Trimming removed 0 bases from V and 0 bases from J, with 5 bases in between. Germline V gene lookup returns CDR1 SGHVS and CDR2 FQNEAQ. CDR3 DNA sequence: TGTGCCAGCAGCTTAGCCGGAGCAACTAATGAAAAACTGTTTTTT. Its protein is CASSLAGATNEKLFF.

The chain is built from TRBV19 and TRBJ2-7; D is uncertain. Per germline, CDR1 LNHDA and CDR2 SQIVND (reference sequence). The V gene lost 1 base and the J gene lost 3 bases, with 16 bases spanning the gap. This CDR3 has 16 residues. CDR3 protein: CASSIALNRAYYEQYF. In nucleotides, the CDR3 is TGTGCCAGTAGTATAGCCCTAAACCGGGCCTACTACGAGCAGTACTTC.

The chain carries TRBV28 and TRBJ1-5, with no clear D. Germline V gene lookup returns CDR1 MDHEN and CDR2 SYDVKM. Trimming removed 3 bases at V and 0 bases at J, with 6 bases between. The CDR3 extends over 14 amino acids. CDR3 DNA sequence: TGTGCCAGCAGTTTTACTGGTAGCAATCAGCCCCAGCATTTT. It yields the protein CASSFTGSNQPQHF.

This clone was found a few times. J is TRBJ2-3 and V is TRBV4-2; D is ambiguous. Trimming stripped 1 base from V and 4 bases from J, with 15 bases between. Germline CDR1 LGHNA, CDR2 YNFKEQ. CDR3 size: 16 residues. CDR3 DNA: TGTGCCAGCAGCCAAGCTGGGTCCGGTGGGGCAGATACGCAGTATTTT. Translated, it gives CASSQAGSGGADTQYF.

The chain couples TRBV20-1 to TRBJ2-7, with 10 bases lining up with TRBD2. Per germline, CDR1 DFQATT and CDR2 SNEGSKA (reference sequence). The CDR3 covers 14 residues. With 3 bases clipped from V and 2 bases from J, the junction kept 4 bases outside the gene matches. This CDR3 is CSASSSGGTYEQYF. CDR3 nucleotide sequence: TGCAGTGCTAGTTCTAGCGGGGGTACCTACGAGCAGTACTTC.

This clone appeared once. The V and J genes are TRBV28 and TRBJ1-5, with D perhaps TRBD1 (5 bases). Trimming took off 7 bases at V and 3 bases at J, with 16 bases between the two ends. CDR1 MDHEN and CDR2 SYDVKM come from the germline V gene. The CDR3 is 15 amino acids. CDR3 nucleotide sequence: TGTGCCAGCACGCCCCCAGGGAGATTCAATCAGCCCCAGCATTTT. It is translated as CASTPPGRFNQPQHF.

The chain recombines TRBV13 with TRBJ1-4, with D hard to call. The CDR3 contains 11 residues. Germline CDR1 is PRHDT and CDR2 is FYEKMQ (reference sequence). V lost 5 bases to trimming and J lost 7 bases, with 5 bases between them. DNA of the CDR3: TGTGCCAGCAGCCGGGGTGAAAAACTGTTTTTT. This encodes CASSRGEKLFF.

In its sample, this clone was seen a few times. The chain couples TRBV19 to TRBJ2-2; tentative D call: TRBD1 (5 bases). CDR1 is LNHDA and CDR2 is SQIVND in the germline V gene (reference sequence). V gave up 0 bases and J gave up 4 bases, with 12 bases separating them. This CDR3 has 16 residues. The CDR3 DNA follows: TGTGCCAGTAGTATAGATCAGGGTGGCAGCACCGGGGAGCTGTTTTTT. This codes for CASSIDQGGSTGELFF.

The V call is TRBV19, the J call TRBJ1-2; no firm D call. This CDR3 region has 14 residues. The germline gives CDR1 LNHDA, CDR2 SQIVND (reference sequence). Trimming shortened V by 3 bases and J by 5 bases, and 13 bases separated the two germline ends. CDR3 in amino acids: CASSILGFVYGYTF. The CDR3 bases are TGTGCCAGTAGTATCCTGGGATTCGTTTATGGCTACACCTTC.

In this sample, this clone turned up a few times. The V and J genes are TRBV19 and TRBJ2-2, with TRBD2 as a possible D gene (7 bases). Looked up from germline, CDR1 is LNHDA and CDR2 is SQIVND (reference sequence). The CDR3 extends over 19 amino acids. Trimming took 5 bases from V and 4 from J, leaving 26 bases between them. The CDR3 DNA is TGTGCCAGTAGTCGGGGGCGAGGGAGGGTTGCCGTAGGCACCGGGGAGCTGTTTTTT. Protein sequence: CASSRGRGRVAVGTGELFF.

This chain links TRBV5-1 with TRBJ2-3; the match to TRBD2 covers 9 bases. V lost 0 bases, J lost 5 bases, and 10 bases stayed unmatched. Germline V gene lookup returns CDR1 SGHRS and CDR2 YFSETQ. This CDR3 is built from 17 residues. CDR3 nucleotide sequence: TGCGCCAGCAGCTTGGGGCTTGTTCGAGCGGGAGGAGATACGCAGTATTTT. It is translated as CASSLGLVRAGGDTQYF.

This chain uses TRBV28 with TRBJ2-7; D might be TRBD2 (5 bases). V gave up 2 bases and J gave up 7 bases, with 6 bases separating them. The germline V gene has CDR1 MDHEN and CDR2 SYDVKM. This CDR3 is built from 11 residues. The CDR3 DNA sequence: TGTGCCAGCAGTTTACAGCGGGAGCAGTACTTC. This translates into CASSLQREQYF.

This chain uses TRBV6-5 with TRBJ1-2; D might be TRBD1 (5 bases). The germline V and J ends were trimmed by 5 bases and 1 base, with 8 bases remaining between them. This CDR3 spans 13 amino acids. Looked up from germline, CDR1 is MNHEY and CDR2 is SVGAGI. CDR3 loop: CASSKTDNYGYTF. CDR3 nucleotides: TGTGCCAGCAGTAAGACAGATAACTATGGCTACACCTTC.

CDR3 sequence reads: CASSLAGGSHKVAKNIQYF. CDR3 DNA sequence: TGTGCCAGCAGCTTAGCGGGGGGGTCACATAAAGTAGCCAAAAACATTCAGTACTTC. V and J are TRBV5-4 and TRBJ2-4, with 10 bases lining up with TRBD2. The germline V gene encodes CDR1 SGHNT and CDR2 YYREEE (reference sequence). This CDR3 has 19 amino acids. The junction had 11 bases not matched to a gene; V was cut back by 2 bases and J by 0 bases.

The gene calls are TRBV6-1 and TRBJ1-3; D gene ambiguous. Looked up from germline, CDR1 is MNHNS and CDR2 is SASEGT. Between the trimmed V and J ends, which lost 0 bases and 0 bases, there was a span of 15 bases. This CDR3 has 18 residues. This chain's CDR3 is CASSEAEVWGLSGNTIYF. CDR3 nucleotides: TGTGCCAGCAGTGAAGCGGAGGTGTGGGGTCTCTCTGGAAACACCATATATTTT.

This chain links TRBV5-1 with TRBJ2-5; the match to TRBD2 covers 12 bases. Germline lookup yields CDR1 SGHRS and CDR2 YFSETQ. The CDR3 is 16 residues long. After removal of 5 bases from V and 0 bases from J, the junction contained 5 bases not matched to a gene. The CDR3 DNA reads TGCGCCAGCAGTATTACTAGCGGGGGGTACCAAGAGACCCAGTACTTC. Its translation is CASSITSGGYQETQYF.

This sequence joins TRBV4-1 and TRBJ2-1; 10 bases map to TRBD2. Germline V gene lookup returns CDR1 MGHRA and CDR2 YSYEKL. This CDR3 spans 18 amino acids. The junction had 12 bases not matched to a gene; V was cut back by 4 bases and J by 3 bases. CDR3 protein: CASSPRGWTSGDYNEQFF. The CDR3 DNA reads TGCGCCAGCAGCCCGAGGGGGTGGACTAGCGGAGACTACAATGAGCAGTTCTTC.

This clone is a singleton in its sample. This chain uses TRBV18 with TRBJ1-2, with 7 bases lining up with TRBD1. Germline loops: CDR1 KGHSH, CDR2 LQKENI. Trimming at V came to 5 bases and at J to 8 bases, leaving 8 bases not matched to a gene. The CDR3 totals 13 residues. This CDR3 is CASSRTGAEGYTF. CDR3 nucleotide sequence: TGTGCCAGCTCAAGAACAGGGGCAGAAGGCTACACCTTC.

V is TRBV5-1 and J is TRBJ2-2, with 9 nucleotides matching TRBD1. The CDR3 consists of 15 residues. V lost 7 bases to trimming and J lost 2 bases; unmatched junction nucleotides: 6. Germline CDR1 SGHRS, CDR2 YFSETQ. This CDR3 reads CASYPGQGNTGELFF. The CDR3 DNA reads TGCGCCAGCTACCCGGGACAGGGTAACACCGGGGAGCTGTTTTTT.